The clone carrying this TCR beta chain was counted at least ten times. Germline lookup yields CDR1 MDHEN and CDR2 SYDVKM. The CDR3 covers 14 residues. V was trimmed by 7 bases and J by 3 bases, leaving 16 bases between them. This sample was taken from a study of Graves' ophthalmopathy and Graves' hyperthyroidism. The authors amplified TCR beta CDR3 regions, and they did so from RNA transcripts for repertoire sequencing. Second-round multiplex PCR came after a first-round RT-PCR that employed HTBI primers. TCRdb reprocessed the multiplex PCR reads via MiXCR and lists one record per CDR3 protein. The table lists 150,000 or so distinct CDR3 sequences, about 40% of them singletons.

V gene TRBV28 combines with J gene TRBJ2-7; D unresolved. Sequences were obtained from peripheral blood. The sequence was obtained from a middle-aged woman with Graves' ophthalmopathy. This CDR3 is CASTKGPSNYEQYF. In DNA, the CDR3 is TGTGCCAGCACCAAAGGTCCGAGTAACTACGAGCAGTACTTC.